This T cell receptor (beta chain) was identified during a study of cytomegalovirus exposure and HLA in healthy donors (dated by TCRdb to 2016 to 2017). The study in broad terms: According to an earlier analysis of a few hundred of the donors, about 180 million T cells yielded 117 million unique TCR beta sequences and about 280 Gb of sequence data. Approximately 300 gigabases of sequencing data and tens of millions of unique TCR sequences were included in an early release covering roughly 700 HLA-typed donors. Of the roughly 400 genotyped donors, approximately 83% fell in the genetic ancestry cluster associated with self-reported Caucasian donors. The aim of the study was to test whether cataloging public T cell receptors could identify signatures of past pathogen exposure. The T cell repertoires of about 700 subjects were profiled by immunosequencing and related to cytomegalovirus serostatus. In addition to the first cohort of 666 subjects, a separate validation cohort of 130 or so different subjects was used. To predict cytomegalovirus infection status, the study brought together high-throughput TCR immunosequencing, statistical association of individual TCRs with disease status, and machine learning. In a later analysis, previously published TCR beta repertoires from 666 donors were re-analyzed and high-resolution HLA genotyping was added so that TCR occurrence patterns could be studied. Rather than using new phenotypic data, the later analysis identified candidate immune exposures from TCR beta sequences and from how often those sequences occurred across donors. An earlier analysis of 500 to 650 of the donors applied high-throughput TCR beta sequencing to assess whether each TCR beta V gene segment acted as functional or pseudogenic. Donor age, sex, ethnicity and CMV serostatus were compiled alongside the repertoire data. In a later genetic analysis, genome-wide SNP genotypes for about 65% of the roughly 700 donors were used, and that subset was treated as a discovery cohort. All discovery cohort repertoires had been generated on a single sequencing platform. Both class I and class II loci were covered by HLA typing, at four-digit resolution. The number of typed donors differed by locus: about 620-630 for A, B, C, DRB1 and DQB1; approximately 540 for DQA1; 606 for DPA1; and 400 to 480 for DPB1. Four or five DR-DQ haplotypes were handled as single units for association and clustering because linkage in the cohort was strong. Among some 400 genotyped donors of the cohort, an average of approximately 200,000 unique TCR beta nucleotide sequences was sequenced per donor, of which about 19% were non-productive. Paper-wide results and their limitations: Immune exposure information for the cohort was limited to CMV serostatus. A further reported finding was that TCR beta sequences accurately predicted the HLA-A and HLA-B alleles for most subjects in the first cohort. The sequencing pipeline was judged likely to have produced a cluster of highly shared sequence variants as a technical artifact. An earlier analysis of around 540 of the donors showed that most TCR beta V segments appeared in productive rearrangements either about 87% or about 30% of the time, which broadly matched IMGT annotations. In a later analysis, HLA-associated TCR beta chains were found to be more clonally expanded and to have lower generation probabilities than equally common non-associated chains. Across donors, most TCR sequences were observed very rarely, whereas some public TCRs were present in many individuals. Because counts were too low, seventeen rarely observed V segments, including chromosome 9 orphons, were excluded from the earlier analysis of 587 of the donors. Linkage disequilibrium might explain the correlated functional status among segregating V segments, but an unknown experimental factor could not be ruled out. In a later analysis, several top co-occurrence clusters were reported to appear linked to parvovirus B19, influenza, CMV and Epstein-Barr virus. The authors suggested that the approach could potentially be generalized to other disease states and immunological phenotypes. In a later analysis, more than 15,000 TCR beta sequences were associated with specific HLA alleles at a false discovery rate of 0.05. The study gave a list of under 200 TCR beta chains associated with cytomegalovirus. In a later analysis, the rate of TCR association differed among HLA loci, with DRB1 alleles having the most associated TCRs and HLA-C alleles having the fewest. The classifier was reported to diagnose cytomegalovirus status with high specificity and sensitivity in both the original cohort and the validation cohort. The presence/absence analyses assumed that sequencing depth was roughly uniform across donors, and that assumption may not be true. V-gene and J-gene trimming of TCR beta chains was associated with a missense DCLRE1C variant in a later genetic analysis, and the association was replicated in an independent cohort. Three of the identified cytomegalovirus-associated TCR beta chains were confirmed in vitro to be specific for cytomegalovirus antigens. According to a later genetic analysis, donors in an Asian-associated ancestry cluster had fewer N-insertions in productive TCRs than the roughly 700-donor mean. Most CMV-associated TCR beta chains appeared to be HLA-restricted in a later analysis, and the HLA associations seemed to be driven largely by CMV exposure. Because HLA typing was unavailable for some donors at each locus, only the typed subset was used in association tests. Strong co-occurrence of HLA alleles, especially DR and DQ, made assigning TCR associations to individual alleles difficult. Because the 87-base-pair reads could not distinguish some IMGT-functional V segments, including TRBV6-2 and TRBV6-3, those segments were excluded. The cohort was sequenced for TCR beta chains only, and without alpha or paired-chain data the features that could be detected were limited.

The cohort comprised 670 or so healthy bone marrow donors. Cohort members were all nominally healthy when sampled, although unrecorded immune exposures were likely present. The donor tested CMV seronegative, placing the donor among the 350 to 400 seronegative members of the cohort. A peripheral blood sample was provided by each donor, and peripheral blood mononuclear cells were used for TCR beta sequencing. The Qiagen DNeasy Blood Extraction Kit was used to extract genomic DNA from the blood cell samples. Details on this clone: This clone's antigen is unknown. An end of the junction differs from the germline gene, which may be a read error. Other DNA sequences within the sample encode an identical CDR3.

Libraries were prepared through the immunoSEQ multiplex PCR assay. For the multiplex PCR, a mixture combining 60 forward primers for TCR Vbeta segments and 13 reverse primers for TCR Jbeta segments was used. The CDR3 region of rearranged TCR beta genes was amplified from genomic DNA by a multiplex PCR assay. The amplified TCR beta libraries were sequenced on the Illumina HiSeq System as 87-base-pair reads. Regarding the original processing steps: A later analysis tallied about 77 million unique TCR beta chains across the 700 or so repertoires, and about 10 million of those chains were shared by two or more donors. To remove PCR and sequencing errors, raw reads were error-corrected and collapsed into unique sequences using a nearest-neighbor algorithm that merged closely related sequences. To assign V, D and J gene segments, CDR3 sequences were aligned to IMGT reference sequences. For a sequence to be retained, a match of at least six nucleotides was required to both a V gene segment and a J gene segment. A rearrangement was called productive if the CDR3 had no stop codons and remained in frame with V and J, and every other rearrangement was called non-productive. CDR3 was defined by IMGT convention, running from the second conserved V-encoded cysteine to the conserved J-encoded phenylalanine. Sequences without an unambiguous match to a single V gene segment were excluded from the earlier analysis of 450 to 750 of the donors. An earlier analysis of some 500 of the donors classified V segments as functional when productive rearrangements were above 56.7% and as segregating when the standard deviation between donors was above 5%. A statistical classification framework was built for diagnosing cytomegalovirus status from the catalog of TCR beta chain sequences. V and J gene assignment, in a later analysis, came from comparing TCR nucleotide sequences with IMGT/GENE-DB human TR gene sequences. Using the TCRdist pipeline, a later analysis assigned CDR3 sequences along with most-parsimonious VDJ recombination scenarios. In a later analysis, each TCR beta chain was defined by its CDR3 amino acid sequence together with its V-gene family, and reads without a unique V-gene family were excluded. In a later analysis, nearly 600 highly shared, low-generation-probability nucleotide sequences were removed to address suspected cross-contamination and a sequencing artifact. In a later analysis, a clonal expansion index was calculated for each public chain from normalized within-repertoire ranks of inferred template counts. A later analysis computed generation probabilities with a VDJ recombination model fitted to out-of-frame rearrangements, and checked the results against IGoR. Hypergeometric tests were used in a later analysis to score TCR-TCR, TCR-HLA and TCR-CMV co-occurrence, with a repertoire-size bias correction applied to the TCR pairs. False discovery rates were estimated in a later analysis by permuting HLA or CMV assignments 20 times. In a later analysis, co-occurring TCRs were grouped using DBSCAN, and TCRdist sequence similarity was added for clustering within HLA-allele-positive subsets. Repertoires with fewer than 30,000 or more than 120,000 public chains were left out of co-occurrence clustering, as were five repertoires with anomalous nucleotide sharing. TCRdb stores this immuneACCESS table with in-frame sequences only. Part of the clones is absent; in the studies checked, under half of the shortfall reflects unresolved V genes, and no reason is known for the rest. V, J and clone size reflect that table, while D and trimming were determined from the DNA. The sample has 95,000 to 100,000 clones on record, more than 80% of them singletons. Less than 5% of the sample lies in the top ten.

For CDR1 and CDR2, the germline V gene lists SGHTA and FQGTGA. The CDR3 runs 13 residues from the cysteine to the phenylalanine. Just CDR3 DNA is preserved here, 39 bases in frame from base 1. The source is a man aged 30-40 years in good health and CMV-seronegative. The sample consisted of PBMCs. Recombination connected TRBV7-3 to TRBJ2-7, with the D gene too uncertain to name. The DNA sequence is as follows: TGTGCCAGCAGCTTATACGGGTCCTACGAGCAATACTTC. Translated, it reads CASSLYGSYEQYF.